These T cell receptor beta chains were read from a single sample in a study of blood T cell repertoires in COVID-19. Only in-frame clones appear in the TCRdb table, and some are missing; sequencing was by immunoSEQ multiplex PCR. The sample records about 290,000 clones, 85% being singletons. Sequencing used peripheral blood. The source is a woman in her fifties or sixties with active or convalescent COVID-19. Each CDR3 is given with its conserved first and last residue. Each record gives: V gene, clone size, D gene, J gene, CDR3 DNA, CDR3 protein. The D gene is left open where the match is weak. Expanded clones get a size class; other rows say once, few or many, or leave the size out.

V gene: TRBV28; clone size: -; D gene: -; J gene: TRBJ2-7; CDR3 DNA: TGTGCCAGCAGTCTCCCTGACAGGAACACCTACGAGCAGTACTTC; CDR3 protein: CASSLPDRNTYEQYF
V gene: TRBV30; clone size: -; D gene: -; J gene: TRBJ1-3; CDR3 DNA: TGTGCCTGGAGTGAAGGGGCCCACTCTGGAAACACCATATATTTT; CDR3 protein: CAWSEGAHSGNTIYF
V gene: TRBV28; clone size: -; D gene: -; J gene: TRBJ2-7; CDR3 DNA: TGTGCCAGCAGTCAACAGGGAAACAACGAGCAGTACTTC; CDR3 protein: CASSQQGNNEQYF
V gene: TRBV21-1; clone size: -; D gene: -; J gene: TRBJ2-5; CDR3 DNA: TGTGCCAGCAGCAAGTCCCTGTTAGGGAGGCAAGAGACCCAGTACTTC; CDR3 protein: CASSKSLLGRQETQYF
V gene: TRBV14; clone size: -; D gene: -; J gene: TRBJ2-2; CDR3 DNA: TGTGCCAGCAGCCAATCTATCACCGGGGAGCTGTTTTTT; CDR3 protein: CASSQSITGELFF
V gene: TRBV6-2/TRBV6-3; clone size: -; D gene: -; J gene: TRBJ1-6; CDR3 DNA: TGTGCCAGCAGTTACAGGGGCTATAATTCACCCCTCCACTTT; CDR3 protein: CASSYRGYNSPLHF
V gene: TRBV28; clone size: -; D gene: TRBD1; J gene: TRBJ2-1; CDR3 DNA: TGTGCCAGCAGTCCCGCGGAGTTTAGGAAGGGGGCGCGCAATGAGCAGTTCTTC; CDR3 protein: CASSPAEFRKGARNEQFF
V gene: TRBV7-9; clone size: -; D gene: TRBD1; J gene: TRBJ2-1; CDR3 DNA: TGTGCCAGCAGCTCTCTACCGGGGACAGGAGTCGATGAGCAGTTCTTC; CDR3 protein: CASSSLPGTGVDEQFF
V gene: TRBV5-6; clone size: -; D gene: -; J gene: TRBJ2-2; CDR3 DNA: TGTGCCAGCAGCTTTGTCGGCAGGGCGAACACCGGGGAGCTGTTTTTT; CDR3 protein: CASSFVGRANTGELFF
V gene: TRBV27; clone size: -; D gene: -; J gene: TRBJ1-3; CDR3 DNA: TGTGCCAGCAGTTTATCGGCAGGGGACTACTCTGGAAACACCATATATTTT; CDR3 protein: CASSLSAGDYSGNTIYF
V gene: TRBV28; clone size: few; D gene: TRBD1; J gene: TRBJ1-2; CDR3 DNA: TGTGCCAGCAGGTTACAGGGGGCGCTCAGCTATGGCTACACCTTC; CDR3 protein: CASRLQGALSYGYTF
V gene: TRBV7-9; clone size: once; D gene: TRBD1; J gene: TRBJ1-1; CDR3 DNA: TGTGCCAGCAGCTTTGCCGGACAGGGGGGAAGGACTGAAGCTTTCTTT; CDR3 protein: CASSFAGQGGRTEAFF
V gene: TRBV9; clone size: -; D gene: -; J gene: TRBJ2-2; CDR3 DNA: TGTGCCAGCAGCGTAGGTGGGGCTTACACCGGGGAGCTGTTTTTT; CDR3 protein: CASSVGGAYTGELFF
V gene: TRBV5-4; clone size: few; D gene: TRBD2; J gene: TRBJ2-5; CDR3 DNA: TGTGCCAGCAGTAGAACGGGGGGACCTTACCAAGAGACCCAGTACTTC; CDR3 protein: CASSRTGGPYQETQYF
V gene: TRBV5-1; clone size: once; D gene: TRBD1; J gene: TRBJ2-7; CDR3 DNA: TGCGCCAGCGGCCGGGACAGGGGTTCCTACGAGCAGTACTTC; CDR3 protein: CASGRDRGSYEQYF
V gene: TRBV6-6; clone size: -; D gene: -; J gene: TRBJ1-1; CDR3 DNA: TGTGCCAGCAGTTACTCGACGGGAAGCGGTCCGGTTGAAGCTTTCTTT; CDR3 protein: CASSYSTGSGPVEAFF
V gene: TRBV7-2; clone size: -; D gene: -; J gene: TRBJ2-5; CDR3 DNA: TGTGCCAGCAGCTTGGGGCGACGAGGGGGGGATCCCCAGTACTTC; CDR3 protein: CASSLGRRGGDPQYF
V gene: TRBV12-3/TRBV12-4; clone size: once; D gene: TRBD1; J gene: TRBJ1-2; CDR3 DNA: TGTGCCAGCAGTTTCGGGCAGGGGGAAGGCTACACCTTC; CDR3 protein: CASSFGQGEGYTF
V gene: TRBV19; clone size: -; D gene: -; J gene: TRBJ1-1; CDR3 DNA: TGTGCCAGTAGTATAGAAGACAGGAACACTGAAGCTTTCTTT; CDR3 protein: CASSIEDRNTEAFF
V gene: TRBV7-2; clone size: -; D gene: -; J gene: TRBJ1-5; CDR3 DNA: TGTGCCAGCAGCTTAATTCTAAGTCAGCCCCAGCATTTT; CDR3 protein: CASSLILSQPQHF
V gene: TRBV30; clone size: -; D gene: TRBD1; J gene: TRBJ1-5; CDR3 DNA: TGTGCCTGGAGGGCCCCAGGGGGATTTGGTCAGCCCCAGCATTTT; CDR3 protein: CAWRAPGGFGQPQHF
V gene: TRBV1; clone size: -; D gene: -; J gene: TRBJ1-5; CDR3 DNA: TGCACCAGCAGGTCGGGCCCCGGGAGACACAATCAGCCCCAGCATTTT; CDR3 protein: CTSRSGPGRHNQPQHF
V gene: TRBV3-1/TRBV3-2; clone size: few; D gene: TRBD2; J gene: TRBJ2-2; CDR3 DNA: TGTGCCAGCAGCCGGGGACTAGCGGGTATTTTCGGGGAGCTGTTTTTT; CDR3 protein: CASSRGLAGIFGELFF
V gene: TRBV6-1; clone size: once; D gene: -; J gene: TRBJ1-5; CDR3 DNA: TGTGCCAGCAGTGAAGTAGACGGGGGGCCAGGCCATTTT; CDR3 protein: CASSEVDGGPGHF
V gene: TRBV7-2; clone size: -; D gene: -; J gene: TRBJ2-3; CDR3 DNA: TGTGCCAGCAGCCCACAGGGTATAGGCACAGATACGCAGTATTTT; CDR3 protein: CASSPQGIGTDTQYF
V gene: TRBV10-3; clone size: -; D gene: -; J gene: TRBJ1-1; CDR3 DNA: TGTGCCATCAGTGAGTCGGCAGGTGGGAACACTGAAGCTTTCTTT; CDR3 protein: CAISESAGGNTEAFF
V gene: TRBV12-3/TRBV12-4; clone size: -; D gene: -; J gene: TRBJ1-2; CDR3 DNA: TGTGCCAGCAGCCCTGACACAAGCTATGGCTACACCTTC; CDR3 protein: CASSPDTSYGYTF